What follows are 30 T cell receptor beta chains derived from one specimen sequenced in a study of molecular identifiers for immune sequencing clone quantification. Each CDR3 protein gets one entry after TCRdb re-called the PCR reads with MiXCR. The data hold 85,000 to 95,000 distinct CDR3 sequences, with under 20% observed a single time. Sample: naive CD8+ T cells from blood, with Jurkat cell RNA spiked in. Subset defined: FACS-sorted CD8+CD4-CCR7+CD45RA+ naive T cells. These receptors all come from a human donor in good health. Some libraries in this study had Jurkat cell RNA spiked in.

About this clonotype: This may arise from a read error, as a much more abundant clone is one base away. The chain couples TRBV11-2 to TRBJ2-5; TRBD2 matches 8 bases. The V gene's germline CDR1 is SGHAT and CDR2 FQNNGV. This CDR3 has 13 amino acids. CDR3 in DNA: TGTGCCAGCAGATCGGGGGGGCCAGAGACCCAGTGCTTC. It codes for CASRSGGPETQCF.

This clonotype was seen ten or more times. The chain uses TRBV19 and TRBJ2-3, with 8 bases identical to TRBD2. Unmatched junction bases numbered 13, after V lost 6 bases and J lost 2 bases. The CDR3 totals 17 residues. CDR1 and CDR2 from the germline V gene are LNHDA and SQIVND (reference sequence). The CDR3 DNA follows: TGTGCCAGTAGCCCGGTGTTTTTGCGGGAGGCCACAGATACGCAGTATTTT. Translation: CASSPVFLREATDTQYF.

This clonotype has more than one count but fewer than ten. This may come from a read error, since a much larger clone is one base off. This CDR3 is missing its conserved last phenylalanine or tryptophan, likely due to a read error. The chain links TRBV6-5 to TRBJ1-1; unclear D gene. This CDR3 has 13 residues. Germline V gene sequence: CDR1 MNHEY, CDR2 SVGAGI. V lost 3 bases to trimming and J lost 2 bases, with 7 bases between them. The CDR3, as DNA: TGTGCCAGCAGTTATAATGTAAACACTGAAGCTTTCCTT. Translation gives CASSYNVNTEAFL.

This clonotype was picked up many times. The V call is TRBV12-3 or TRBV12-4, the J call TRBJ1-4; TRBD1 aligns across 10 bases. This CDR3 has 16 amino acids. V dropped 5 bases and J dropped 0; count of bases not matched to a gene: 3. The CDR3 DNA is TGTGCCAGCAGTGGGACAGGGGAAGCAACTAATGAAAAACTGTTTTTT. Amino acids: CASSGTGEATNEKLFF.

This chain joins TRBV9 and TRBJ1-2; D is ambiguous. Trimming stripped 0 bases from V and 0 bases from J, with 6 bases between. The CDR3 is made up of 14 amino acids. The germline V gene has CDR1 SGDLS and CDR2 YYNGEE. The CDR3 sequence: CASSVGSPNYGYTF. For the CDR3, the DNA is TGTGCCAGCAGCGTAGGATCGCCTAACTATGGCTACACCTTC.

This clonotype occurred many times. The V gene is TRBV11-2, the J gene TRBJ2-1; the D gene is possibly TRBD1 (6 bases). The V gene lost 1 base and the J gene lost 10 bases, with 17 bases spanning the gap. The CDR3 is made up of 15 amino acids. Germline V gene lookup returns CDR1 SGHAT and CDR2 FQNNGV. The CDR3 reads CASSLGGPGAKEQFF. The CDR3 DNA reads TGTGCCAGCAGCTTAGGGGGGCCTGGGGCCAAGGAGCAGTTCTTC.

In its sample, this clonotype was seen many times. The chain is built from TRBV7-9 and TRBJ2-2; 14 nucleotides line up with TRBD2. The germline CDR1 and CDR2 sequences are SEHNR and FQNEAQ (reference sequence). CDR3 size: 18 residues. V trimming: 6 bases; J trimming: 5 bases; junction bases outside the gene matches: 11. CDR3 in amino acids: CASRPTRRLAGGTGELFF. For the CDR3, the DNA is TGTGCCAGCAGACCAACCCGGAGACTAGCGGGAGGGACCGGGGAGCTGTTTTTT.

This clonotype was seen only a few times. The junction differs from germline at one of its ends, possibly a read error. The J gene is TRBJ2-7, the V gene TRBV5-3; weak D call: TRBD2 (6 bases). TRBV5-3 is designated an ORF whose function remains uncertain. There are 14 residues in the CDR3. CDR3 loop: CASSFWGGGHEQYF. The CDR3 DNA reads as TGTGCCAGCAGCTTTTGGGGAGGAGGCCACGAGCAGTACTTC.

The chain is built from TRBV12-5 and TRBJ2-5; TRBD2 matches at 14 bases. The V and J ends lost 3 bases and 1 base, in that order; junction bases with no gene match: 1. The CDR3 sequence is 16 residues long. Germline CDR1 reads LGHNT; CDR2 reads FRNRAP. This CDR3 is CASGFGLAGGQETQYF. CDR3 nucleotide sequence: TGTGCTAGTGGTTTCGGACTAGCGGGAGGCCAAGAGACCCAGTACTTC.

This clonotype was seen many times. V and J are TRBV2 and TRBJ2-7, with 10 bases that match TRBD2. Germline V gene sequence: CDR1 SNHLY, CDR2 FYNNEI. CDR3 size: 15 residues. The trim removed 6 bases at V and 0 bases at J, leaving 5 bases unmatched. CDR3 nucleotide sequence: TGTGCCAGCAGAGAACTAGCGGGGAGCTCCTACGAGCAGTACTTC. As protein: CASRELAGSSYEQYF.

This clonotype has at least ten counts. This chain connects TRBV27 to TRBJ1-5; D may be TRBD1 (6 bases). V was trimmed by 2 bases and J by 8 bases, leaving 13 bases between them. Germline CDR1 is MNHEY and CDR2 is SMNVEV (reference sequence). The CDR3 is 14 residues long. CDR3 in DNA: TGTGCCAGCAGTTTACAGGGGTTGGATAAGCCCCAGCATTTT. Translated: CASSLQGLDKPQHF.

This clonotype was seen repeatedly, ten times or more. The V and J genes are TRBV19 and TRBJ2-6; D is undetermined. V was clipped by 4 bases and J by 4 bases, with 8 bases between them. The CDR3 covers 14 residues. CDR1 and CDR2 (germline): LNHDA, SQIVND (reference sequence). Here the CDR3 DNA reads TGTGCCAGTAGTAGATCAACAGGGGCCAACGTCCTGACTTTC. It encodes CASSRSTGANVLTF.

To note about this clonotype: A read error is possible here, since a much larger clone lies one base away. J is TRBJ1-3 and V is TRBV5-6, with D unclear. Germline V gene sequence: CDR1 SGHDT, CDR2 YYEEEE. This CDR3 contains 11 residues. The CDR3 spells CASSLDSGFQF. The CDR3 nucleotides are TGTGCCAGCAGCTTGGACTCCGGCTTTCAATTT.

This clonotype was observed many times. This chain connects TRBV30 to TRBJ1-1; no clear D. Trimming removed 4 bases at V and 3 bases at J, with 9 bases between. The length of the CDR3 is 12 residues. CDR1 GTSNPN and CDR2 SVGIG come from the germline V gene (reference sequence). The CDR3 sequence: CAWIAGHTEAFF. CDR3 DNA sequence: TGTGCCTGGATAGCGGGCCACACTGAAGCTTTCTTT. Supplemented by reference TRBV30 and TRBJ1-1, the full variable domain reads SQTIHQWPATLVQPVGSPLSLECTVEGTSNPNLYWYRQAAGRGLQLLFYSVGIGQISSEVPQNLSASRPQDRQFILSSKKLLLSDSGFYLCAWIAGHTEAFFGQGTRLTVV.

Ten or more counts support this clonotype. The J gene is TRBJ2-1, the V gene TRBV29-1; 8 nucleotides line up with TRBD2. CDR1 is SQVTM, CDR2 ANQGSEA, per germline. V was clipped by 6 bases and J by 7 bases; unmatched bases: 17. This CDR3 has 16 amino acids. In nucleotides, the CDR3 is TGCAGCGTCAATCAGCCTACCGGGGGGGCCCAGAATGAGCAGTTCTTC. Encoded protein: CSVNQPTGGAQNEQFF.

As regards this clonotype: One end of the junction varies from germline; a read error may be responsible. The chain couples TRBV15 to TRBJ2-1; possible D gene TRBD1, 5 bases. Germline V gene lookup returns CDR1 LNHNV and CDR2 YYDKDF (reference sequence). The CDR3 consists of 15 residues. The CDR3 loop reads CATALRRGSYNEQVF. Written as DNA, the CDR3 is TGTGCCACCGCTCTAAGAAGGGGCTCCTACAATGAGCAGGTCTTC.

This clonotype was detected ten times or more. This chain links TRBV14 with TRBJ2-3; D not resolved. With 2 bases removed from V and 6 bases from J, the gap between germline ends came to 15 bases. CDR1 and CDR2 (germline): SGHDN, FVKESK. This CDR3 is 15 amino acids long. This CDR3 reads CASSQFGLGQDTQYF. In nucleotides, the CDR3 is TGTGCCAGCAGCCAATTTGGTCTCGGGCAGGATACGCAGTATTTT. The entire variable domain, with the rest obtained from reference TRBV14 and TRBJ2-3, is as follows: EAGVTQFPSHSVIEKGQTVTLRCDPISGHDNLYWYRRVMGKEIKFLLHFVKESKQDESGMPNNRFLAERTGGTYSTLKVQPAELEDSGVYFCASSQFGLGQDTQYFGPGTRLTVL.

This clonotype was seen many times. One end of the junction fails to match germline, which may point to a read error. This chain connects TRBV5-8 to TRBJ2-7; D is unresolved. Germline V gene data show CDR1 as SGHTS and CDR2 as YDEGEE. CDR3 length: 8 amino acids. The CDR3 loop reads CASSLPHF. DNA of the CDR3: TGTGCCAGCAGCCTACCCCACTTC.

This clonotype was picked up a small number of times. Given a much more abundant clone one base away, this may be a read error. The rearrangement uses TRBV12-3 or TRBV12-4 and TRBJ2-3; the match to TRBD2 covers 15 bases. The length of the CDR3 is 17 residues. V trimming: 5 bases; J trimming: 7 bases; junction bases outside the gene matches: 10. The CDR3 region is CASSVPWTSGGAYTQYF. The CDR3 nucleotides are TGTGCCAGCAGTGTCCCCTGGACTAGCGGGGGGGCATATACGCAGTATTTT.

V usage is TRBV7-9 and J usage is TRBJ1-1; D is possibly TRBD1 (5 bases). The CDR3 runs 15 residues. The germline CDR1 and CDR2 sequences are SEHNR and FQNEAQ (reference sequence). Trimming stripped 1 base from V and 6 bases from J, with 15 bases between. The chain's CDR3 is CASSLVGRGNAEAFF. In DNA form, the CDR3 reads TGTGCCAGCAGCTTAGTTGGAAGGGGAAACGCTGAAGCTTTCTTT.

This clonotype was recorded at least ten times. The V gene is TRBV28, the J gene TRBJ1-1; tentative D call: TRBD1 (5 bases). V shed 2 bases and J shed 5 bases, with 12 bases lying between them. Germline V gives CDR1 MDHEN, CDR2 SYDVKM. The CDR3 is made up of 14 amino acids. The CDR3 is CASSLRGKRTEAFF. DNA of the CDR3: TGTGCCAGCAGTTTAAGGGGAAAAAGAACTGAAGCTTTCTTT.

This clonotype was detected ten times or more. The chain employs TRBV6-5 and TRBJ2-3; TRBD1 agrees at 7 bases. CDR1 and CDR2 from the germline V gene are MNHEY and SVGAGI. V lost 0 bases and J lost 3; bases outside the gene matches: 6. The CDR3 spans 16 residues. CDR3 bases: TGTGCCAGCAGTTACTCGACAGGGATGGAAACAGATACGCAGTATTTT. Translating it yields CASSYSTGMETDTQYF.

This sequence joins TRBV27 and TRBJ2-3; 12 bases line up with TRBD2. The CDR3 contains 18 residues. Trimming at V came to 5 bases and at J to 5 bases, leaving 14 bases not matched to a gene. The germline V gene encodes CDR1 MNHEY and CDR2 SMNVEV (reference sequence). The CDR3 DNA is TGTGCCAGCAGTACCCGGGACCTGACTAGCGGGAGCGTAGATACGCAGTATTTT. Protein sequence: CASSTRDLTSGSVDTQYF.

At least ten counts were recorded for this clonotype. The chain carries TRBV6-2 or TRBV6-3 and TRBJ1-1, with TRBD1 as a possible D gene (6 bases). This CDR3 is built from 13 residues. Germline CDR1 MNHEY, CDR2 SVGEGT. V was pared by 7 bases and J by 7 bases, with 16 bases between. The CDR3 DNA is TGTGCCAGCACCGATATCAGGGGAGATGAAGCTTTCTTT. As protein: CASTDIRGDEAFF.

This clonotype was seen many times. The chain links TRBV5-4 to TRBJ2-2; TRBD1 agrees at 9 bases. The J segment lost 1 base and the V segment lost 0 bases, leaving 10 bases of the junction unmatched. The germline gives CDR1 SGHNT, CDR2 YYREEE (reference sequence). CDR3 size: 19 residues. The CDR3 coding sequence is TGTGCCAGCAGCTTGGAACAGGGGGCGGAAGGAATGAACACCGGGGAGCTGTTTTTT. It specifies CASSLEQGAEGMNTGELFF.

This clonotype was counted at least ten times. The chain uses TRBV19 and TRBJ2-5, with TRBD2 matching 10 bases. The CDR3 loop spans 15 amino acids. V lost 5 bases to trimming and J lost 0 bases; unmatched junction nucleotides: 3. Germline V gene data show CDR1 as LNHDA and CDR2 as SQIVND (reference sequence). The CDR3 DNA reads as TGTGCCAGTAGTGAGGGACTAGCGAACCAAGAGACCCAGTACTTC. It yields the protein CASSEGLANQETQYF.

On this clonotype: This may be a read error, as it is one base from a much larger clone. V is TRBV7-4 and J is TRBJ1-3, with TRBD1 matching over 9 bases. The CDR3 sequence is 17 residues long. The V gene end was trimmed by 5 bases and the J gene end by 4 bases; junction bases not matched to a gene: 12. Germline values: CDR1 SGHVT, CDR2 SQSDAQ. The CDR3 region has the DNA TGTGCCAGCAGCCCGTGCCGGGACAGGGCGCAAGGAAACACCATATATTTT. This translates into CASSPCRDRAQGNTIYF.

This clonotype was recorded at least ten times. The chain carries TRBV20-1 and TRBJ2-2; D ambiguous. The length of the CDR3 is 13 residues. Germline CDR1 and CDR2: DFQATT and SNEGSKA (reference sequence). Trimming removed 1 base at V and 1 base at J, with 4 bases between. The CDR3 sequence: CSARAGNTGELFF. CDR3 coding DNA: TGCAGTGCTAGAGCGGGGAACACCGGGGAGCTGTTTTTT.

This clonotype has ten or more counts. The rearrangement links TRBV21-1 to TRBJ1-5; the DNA was not used to check the table's D call, TRBD1. TRBV21-1 is a listed pseudogene. This CDR3 is built from 17 residues. The CDR3, as DNA: TGTGCCAGCAGCAAAGCCCAGGACATCTGGGTTAATCAGCCCCAGCATTTT. This codes for CASSKAQDIWVNQPQHF.

This clonotype was recorded many times. The rearrangement uses TRBV29-1 and TRBJ2-2; 8 positions match TRBD2. The ends lost 7 bases at V and 4 bases at J; junction bases unmatched: 5. The germline CDR1 and CDR2 sequences are SQVTM and ANQGSEA. The CDR3 spans 13 residues. CDR3 residues: CSALAGLTGELFF. CDR3 in DNA: TGCAGCGCCTTAGCGGGACTCACCGGGGAGCTGTTTTTT.